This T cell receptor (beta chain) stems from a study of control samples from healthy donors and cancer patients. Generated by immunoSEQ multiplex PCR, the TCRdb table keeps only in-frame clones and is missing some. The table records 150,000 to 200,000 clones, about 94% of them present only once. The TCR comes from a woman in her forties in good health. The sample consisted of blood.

The CDR3 nucleotides are TGTGCCAGCAGCTTGGAAGGGGTAGCGGGGCGAGAGACCCAGTACTTC. It translates to CASSLEGVAGRETQYF. J is TRBJ2-5 and V is TRBV5-4, with 8 nucleotides matching TRBD2. Germline V CDR1 and CDR2: SGHNT, YYREEE (reference sequence). V was clipped by 0 bases and J by 4 bases; unmatched bases: 8. The CDR3 length is 16 residues.